The rows below give T cell receptor beta chains drawn from one sample of a study of CD8 T cells in Susac syndrome. Each CDR3 protein is one row after TCRdb ran MiXCR on the immunoSEQ multiplex PCR reads. The data contain about 210,000 distinct CDR3 sequences, roughly 96% of them singletons. Sequenced input: CD4+ T cells from PBMCs. The receptors stem from a human donor with multiple sclerosis. Both conserved end residues are part of each CDR3. The D gene is left open where the match is weak. Clone size, where shown, is once, few, many, or a class for clones that have expanded.

V gene,J gene,D gene,clone size,CDR3 DNA,CDR3 protein
TRBV18,TRBJ2-2,NA,NA,TGTGCCAGCTCACCACCGCAGGGTGCGAACACCGGGGAGCTGTTTTTT,CASSPPQGANTGELFF
TRBV28,TRBJ2-7,NA,NA,TGTGCCAGCAGTCCGGGACGGCCCTACGAGCAGTACTTC,CASSPGRPYEQYF
TRBV29-1,TRBJ2-1,NA,NA,TGCAGCGTTGAAGTCGGAGGAAATGAGCAGTTCTTC,CSVEVGGNEQFF
TRBV15,TRBJ1-4,NA,NA,TGTGCCACCAGCAGAGTCGTCTCCGCAACTAATGAAAAACTGTTTTTT,CATSRVVSATNEKLFF
TRBV3-1,TRBJ2-5,NA,NA,TGTGCCAGCAGCTCGACAGGTTACCAAGAGACCCAGTACTTC,CASSSTGYQETQYF
TRBV3-1,TRBJ1-1,NA,NA,TGTGCCAGCAGCCAAGTACCCAGAGCCACTGAAGCTTTCTTT,CASSQVPRATEAFF
TRBV19,TRBJ2-3,TRBD1,NA,TGTGCCAGCGCCGGGACAGCCACAGATACGCAGTATTTT,CASAGTATDTQYF
TRBV15,TRBJ2-3,NA,NA,TGTGCCACCGATGAGGGCCAAGATACGCAGTATTTT,CATDEGQDTQYF
TRBV7-2,TRBJ1-1,NA,NA,TGTGCCAGCAGCTTAACGATGAGGAACACTGAAGCTTTCTTT,CASSLTMRNTEAFF
TRBV20-1,TRBJ2-7,NA,NA,TGCAGTGCTACAAGAGTTAGAGTTTCCTACGAGCAGTACTTC,CSATRVRVSYEQYF
TRBV15,TRBJ2-7,NA,NA,TGTGCCACCAGCAGAGTCGGCCAGCCCTACGAGCAGTACTTC,CATSRVGQPYEQYF
TRBV27,TRBJ2-1,NA,NA,TGTGCCAGCAGCTCCCTCGGGGCAGGGAATGAGCAGTTCTTC,CASSSLGAGNEQFF
TRBV27,TRBJ2-5,NA,NA,TGTGCCAGCAGTCTGAGACATTGGGAGACCCAGTACTTC,CASSLRHWETQYF
TRBV7-2,TRBJ2-2,NA,once,TGTGCCAGCAGCTTCTCACTAGTCACCGGGGAGCTGTTTTTT,CASSFSLVTGELFF
TRBV9,TRBJ2-2,NA,NA,TGTGCCAGCAGCTCACAGCTTGGCACCGGGGAGCTGTTTTTT,CASSSQLGTGELFF
TRBV29-1,TRBJ2-1,NA,NA,TGCAGCGGGGGTTGGAGCTCCTACAATGAGCAGTTCTTC,CSGGWSSYNEQFF
TRBV5-1,TRBJ2-7,NA,NA,TGCGCCAGCACGGGCGGGTGGCCCTCCTACGAGCAGTACTTC,CASTGGWPSYEQYF
TRBV5-1,TRBJ2-1,NA,NA,TGCGCCAGCAGCTTTGTGGGGACGTACAATGAGCAGTTCTTC,CASSFVGTYNEQFF
TRBV29-1,TRBJ2-7,NA,once,TGCAGCGTTGGGCAGGGGCCCGTAGAGCAGTACTTC,CSVGQGPVEQYF
TRBV29-1,TRBJ1-1,NA,NA,TGCAGCGTTAGCAGGACAACGGGGTTGACTGAAGCTTTCTTT,CSVSRTTGLTEAFF
TRBV3-1,TRBJ2-7,TRBD1,NA,TGTGCCAGCAGCCAGGGAGACAGGGGTTCCGAGCAGTACTTC,CASSQGDRGSEQYF
TRBV7-9,TRBJ1-2,TRBD1,NA,TGTGCCAGCAGCCAGATACAGGGGTCGGGCTACACCTTC,CASSQIQGSGYTF
TRBV13,TRBJ1-5,NA,NA,TGTGCCAGCAGTCAGGGCCAGACGGAGCAGCCCCAGCATTTT,CASSQGQTEQPQHF
TRBV29-1,TRBJ2-7,NA,NA,TGCAGCGTTGAAGACGGGACATGGGGATACGAGCAGTACTTC,CSVEDGTWGYEQYF
TRBV5-1,TRBJ1-1,TRBD1,NA,TGCGCCAGCAGCTTGGGATCGAGGGACAGAGAAGCTTTCTTT,CASSLGSRDREAFF
TRBV12-3/TRBV12-4,TRBJ1-1,NA,NA,TGTGCCAGCAGAAAAGCCCAGAACACTGAAGCTTTCTTT,CASRKAQNTEAFF
TRBV10-3,TRBJ2-1,TRBD2,NA,TGTGCCATCGCGGCGGGGGGGCAGAGCAATGAGCAGTTCTTC,CAIAAGGQSNEQFF
TRBV7-8,TRBJ2-7,NA,NA,TGTGCCAGCAGCTTAGAGGGAGCGCTGGGGGAGCAGTACTTC,CASSLEGALGEQYF
TRBV3-1,TRBJ1-6,TRBD1,NA,TGTGCCAGCAGCCAAGATACAGGGGGCTTTTCACCCCTCCACTTT,CASSQDTGGFSPLHF
TRBV4-2,TRBJ1-1,NA,NA,TGTGCCAGCAGCCAAGAGAGGAACATGAACACTGAAGCTTTCTTT,CASSQERNMNTEAFF
TRBV20-1,TRBJ1-2,NA,NA,TGCAGTGCTAGCCCAGGGGTCACTAACTATGGCTACACCTTC,CSASPGVTNYGYTF
TRBV29-1,TRBJ2-1,TRBD1,NA,TGCAGCGTTGTTGAGGGGGCCCACCTCACGGGTGAGCAGTTCTTC,CSVVEGAHLTGEQFF
TRBV15,TRBJ2-1,TRBD1,NA,TGTGCCACCAGCAGAGAACGACAGGGGAAGGCTGAGCAGTTCTTC,CATSRERQGKAEQFF
TRBV7-9,TRBJ1-5,NA,NA,TGTGCCAGCAGCTTAGGGGCAGGGTTGGCGCATCAGCCCCAGCATTTT,CASSLGAGLAHQPQHF
TRBV30,TRBJ2-7,NA,once,TGTGCCTGGAGTTCGACCCTGGGACACAACTACGAGCAGTACTTC,CAWSSTLGHNYEQYF
TRBV3-1,TRBJ2-5,NA,NA,TGTGCCAGCAGCCAAGATACCGCCCGGCTAGCCTTTCGAGAGACCCAGTACTTC,CASSQDTARLAFRETQYF
TRBV12-3/TRBV12-4,TRBJ1-1,NA,NA,TGTGCCAGCAGTTTTCGGGCTGAAGCTTTCTTT,CASSFRAEAFF
TRBV18,TRBJ2-3,TRBD2,once,TGTGCCAGCTCAGGGACTAGCGGCACAGATACGCAGTATTTT,CASSGTSGTDTQYF
TRBV19,TRBJ1-2,TRBD1,NA,TGTGCCACCACAGACAGGGCTTCAGCTAACTATGGCTACACCTTC,CATTDRASANYGYTF
TRBV6-5,TRBJ1-2,NA,NA,TGTGCCAGCAGTTACTCGGCGCTCGGCAGACCCTATGGCTACACCTTC,CASSYSALGRPYGYTF
TRBV30,TRBJ2-1,TRBD2,NA,TGTGCCTGGAGTCCGGGACTAGCGGGAGTGAACGAGCAGTTCTTC,CAWSPGLAGVNEQFF
TRBV7-9,TRBJ2-5,NA,NA,TGTGCCAGCAGCTTCCCGGGTGTACAAGAGACCCAGTACTTC,CASSFPGVQETQYF
TRBV12-3/TRBV12-4,TRBJ2-7,NA,once,TGTGCCAGCAGTCCCTCCCTACCCCGGCCCGAGCAGTACTTC,CASSPSLPRPEQYF
TRBV14,TRBJ1-6,NA,NA,TGTGCCAGCAGCCAAGGGAGTAATTCACCCCTCCACTTT,CASSQGSNSPLHF